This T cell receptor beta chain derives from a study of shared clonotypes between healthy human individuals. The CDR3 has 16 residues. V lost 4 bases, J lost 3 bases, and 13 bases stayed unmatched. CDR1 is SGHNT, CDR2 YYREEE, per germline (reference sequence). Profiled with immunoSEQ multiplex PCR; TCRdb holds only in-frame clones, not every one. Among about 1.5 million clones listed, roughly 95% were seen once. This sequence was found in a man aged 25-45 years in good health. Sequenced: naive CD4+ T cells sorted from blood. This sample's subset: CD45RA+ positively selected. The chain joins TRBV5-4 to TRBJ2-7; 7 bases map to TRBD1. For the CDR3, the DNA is TGTGCCAGCAGCACAAAACAGGGGAAAACGAACTACGAGCAGTACTTC. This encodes CASSTKQGKTNYEQYF.